These 23 T cell receptor beta chains were sequenced from one sample in a study of regulatory T cells in long-lasting Graves disease. Documented time point: newly diagnosed GD, antithyroid drugs for less than 3 months. RNA isolated from PBMCs was used to make the TCR library. Arm-PCR of CDR3 regions with iRepertoire HTBI primers generated TCR beta libraries. Via MiXCR, TCRdb re-called the multiplex PCR reads, giving one row per CDR3 protein. The sample includes 410,000 or so distinct CDR3 sequences, 14% to 15% of them seen just once. This same sample was also part of a study on T cells in Graves' hyperthyroidism and ophthalmopathy.

The specimen comprised peripheral blood mononuclear cells (PBMCs), sampled at new diagnosis, from a patient treated with antithyroid drugs. Every receptor here comes from a woman aged 25 to 39 with Graves disease.

The table lists this clonotype with many counts. The chain carries TRBV11-3 and TRBJ2-3; D is unresolved. CDR1 is SGHNT, CDR2 YENEEA, per germline. The CDR3 length is 14 residues. The V gene lost 2 bases and the J gene lost 1 base, with 7 bases spanning the gap. CDR3 loop: CASSLIQGTDTQYF. The CDR3, as DNA: TGTGCCAGCAGCTTAATCCAGGGCACAGATACGCAGTATTTT.

The rearrangement links TRBV9 to TRBJ2-1, with TRBD2 matching over 10 bases. The ends lost 4 bases at V and 2 bases at J; junction bases unmatched: 6. The CDR3 sequence is 16 residues long. The germline gives CDR1 SGDLS, CDR2 YYNGEE. The CDR3 region has the DNA TGTGCCAGCAGCATAGCCGGGACTAGCGCCTACAATGAGCAGTTCTTC. It yields the protein CASSIAGTSAYNEQFF.

Turning to this clonotype: A much larger clone lies a single base off, so this may be a read error. The gene calls are TRBV11-2 and TRBJ2-3; 10 nucleotides match TRBD2. V dropped 3 bases and J dropped 2; count of bases not matched to a gene: 5. This CDR3 comprises 16 residues. CDR1 and CDR2 (germline): SGHAT, FQNNGV. CDR3 nucleotide sequence: TGTGCCAGCAGCTTCGGACTAGCGGAGAACACAGATACGCAGTATTTT. It encodes CASSFGLAENTDTQYF.

This clonotype was picked up a small number of times. CDR3 loop: CASSKVAGTNTGELFF. The CDR3 DNA sequence: TGTGCCAGCAGTAAGGTAGCGGGAACGAACACCGGGGAGCTGTTTTTT. The chain employs TRBV6-1 and TRBJ2-2; 8 bases align to TRBD2. V lost 5 bases and J lost 0; bases outside the gene matches: 5. Looked up from germline, CDR1 is MNHNS and CDR2 is SASEGT. The CDR3 runs to 16 residues.

The chain has TRBV27 and TRBJ2-5, with D perhaps TRBD2 (6 bases). Germline lookup yields CDR1 MNHEY and CDR2 SMNVEV (reference sequence). There are 13 residues in the CDR3. V gave up 7 bases and J gave up 5 bases, with 14 bases separating them. The CDR3 DNA is TGTGCCAGCATTGGGGCGGGACTTGAGACCCAGTACTTC. Residues: CASIGAGLETQYF.

In the case of this clonotype: A single base separates this from a much larger clone, so it may be a read error. The CDR3, as DNA: TGTGCCTGGAGTGTAGGCCAGGGGAACTACGAGCAGTACTTC. Protein product: CAWSVGQGNYEQYF. The gene calls are TRBV30 and TRBJ2-7; a weak D match, TRBD1 (6 bases). The germline V gene has CDR1 GTSNPN and CDR2 SVGIG (reference sequence). V lost 0 bases, J lost 3 bases, and 12 bases lay in between. CDR3 size: 14 residues.

In this sample, this clonotype turned up many times. V gene TRBV5-5 combines with J gene TRBJ2-1; D perhaps matches TRBD1 (6 bases). The ends were cut back, 0 bases at V and 5 bases at J, with 18 bases in the middle. The CDR3 covers 17 residues. Germline CDR1 is SGHKS and CDR2 is YYEKEE (reference sequence). The CDR3 DNA sequence: TGTGCCAGCAGCTTGGAGCGCTGGGCAGGGGCCCACAATGAGCAGTTCTTC. It is translated as CASSLERWAGAHNEQFF.

A few counts support this clonotype. The chain employs TRBV5-6 and TRBJ2-7, with 9 bases lining up with TRBD1. The CDR3 spans 14 residues. The germline V gene encodes CDR1 SGHDT and CDR2 YYEEEE. The V gene end was trimmed by 3 bases and the J gene end by 2 bases; junction bases not matched to a gene: 3. CDR3 nucleotide sequence: TGTGCCAGCAGCTGGGGACAGGGCACCTACGAGCAGTACTTC. Translating it yields CASSWGQGTYEQYF.

This chain links TRBV18 with TRBJ1-1, with TRBD1 as a possible D gene (6 bases). The V gene lost 4 bases and the J gene lost 0 bases, with 12 bases spanning the gap. The CDR3 has 15 residues. Germline V gives CDR1 KGHSH, CDR2 LQKENI. CDR3 nucleotides: TGTGCCAGCTCACAAACGCCAGGGGTGAACACTGAAGCTTTCTTT. As protein: CASSQTPGVNTEAFF.

This clonotype was seen repeatedly, ten times or more. The J gene is TRBJ1-1, the V gene TRBV27; D is perhaps TRBD1 (6 bases). The germline V gene encodes CDR1 MNHEY and CDR2 SMNVEV (reference sequence). V lost 6 bases to trimming and J lost 2 bases, with 10 bases between them. This CDR3 spans 13 amino acids. The CDR3 region is CASRAGENTEAFF. The CDR3 DNA is TGTGCCAGCAGGGCAGGGGAAAACACTGAAGCTTTCTTT.

At least ten counts were recorded for this clonotype. The chain is built from TRBV28 and TRBJ2-7; TRBD1 agrees at 7 bases. The ends lost 4 bases at V and 7 bases at J; junction bases unmatched: 19. Germline CDR1 and CDR2: MDHEN and SYDVKM. CDR3 size: 17 residues. CDR3 nucleotide sequence: TGTGCCAGCAGTTGGATACGGTCGGGACAGCGAGCAAGGGAGCAGTACTTC. Translated: CASSWIRSGQRAREQYF.

The table lists this clonotype with many counts. This sequence joins TRBV12-3 or TRBV12-4 and TRBJ2-5, with 8 bases fitting TRBD1. The CDR3 has 17 amino acids. V trimming: 1 base; J trimming: 5 bases; junction bases outside the gene matches: 12. CDR3 DNA: TGTGCCAGCAGTTTAGGACAGGGGTCCGGTGAAAGGGAGACCCAGTACTTC. Protein product: CASSLGQGSGERETQYF.

Only a few counts were recorded for this clonotype. Since no conserved phenylalanine or tryptophan closes the CDR3, a read error is the likely cause. This chain joins TRBV7-3 and TRBJ2-1; 7 bases line up with TRBD2. The CDR3 sequence is 16 residues long. Germline CDR1 is SGHTA and CDR2 is FQGTGA. After removal of 1 base from V and 5 bases from J, the junction contained 8 bases not matched to a gene. CDR3 protein: CASSLIAASGNNEQFS. The CDR3 nucleotides are TGTGCCAGCAGCTTAATCGCGGCTAGCGGTAACAATGAGCAGTTCTCC.

This clonotype was picked up many times. The chain uses TRBV3-1 and TRBJ2-7; 11 nucleotides align to TRBD2. V was pared by 0 bases and J by 3 bases, with 7 bases of the junction left unmatched. The germline gives CDR1 LGHDT, CDR2 YNNKEL (reference sequence). CDR3 length: 17 amino acids. CDR3 in amino acids: CASSQEAGTSGYYEQYF. CDR3 nucleotides: TGTGCCAGCAGCCAAGAAGCTGGGACTAGCGGTTACTACGAGCAGTACTTC.

This clonotype came up many times. The J gene is TRBJ2-4, the V gene TRBV30; D possibly matches TRBD1 or TRBD2 (7 bases each). The germline V gene has CDR1 GTSNPN and CDR2 SVGIG (reference sequence). Trimming removed 5 bases from V and 0 bases from J, with 11 bases in between. This CDR3 contains 14 residues. The CDR3 sequence is CAWARGGAKNIQYF. In DNA form, the CDR3 reads TGTGCCTGGGCCAGGGGGGGAGCCAAAAACATTCAGTACTTC.

The CDR3 region is CASSERSGQIGGYTF. Here the CDR3 DNA reads TGTGCCAGCAGTGAGCGATCGGGACAGATAGGCGGCTACACCTTC. The chain employs TRBV6-1 and TRBJ1-2; TRBD1 aligns across 7 bases. The V gene end was trimmed by 3 bases and the J gene end by 8 bases; junction bases not matched to a gene: 12. The germline V gene has CDR1 MNHNS and CDR2 SASEGT. This CDR3 has 15 residues.

The V call is TRBV14, the J call TRBJ1-2, with TRBD1 matching 7 bases. CDR1 and CDR2 (germline): SGHDN, FVKESK. J lost 3 bases, V lost 1 base, and 2 bases had no gene match. The CDR3 spans 14 residues. Here the CDR3 DNA reads TGTGCCAGCAGCCAAGTGGGGACAGACTATGGCTACACCTTC. Translation gives CASSQVGTDYGYTF. The full variable domain, its missing parts supplied by reference TRBV14 and TRBJ1-2, is EAGVTQFPSHSVIEKGQTVTLRCDPISGHDNLYWYRRVMGKEIKFLLHFVKESKQDESGMPNNRFLAERTGGTYSTLKVQPAELEDSGVYFCASSQVGTDYGYTFGSGTRLTVV.

The rearrangement links TRBV5-1 to TRBJ2-2, with D possibly being TRBD1 or TRBD2 (6 bases each). The length of the CDR3 is 16 residues. Trimming removed 9 bases at V and 1 base at J, with 19 bases between. Germline V CDR1 and CDR2: SGHRS, YFSETQ. The CDR3 DNA is TGCGCCACCACTGACGACAGGAGGGGGAACACCGGGGAGCTGTTTTTT. Protein: CATTDDRRGNTGELFF.

This clonotype has at least ten counts. This chain joins TRBV10-3 and TRBJ1-5; TRBD1 is a possible D gene (6 bases). The CDR3 runs to 14 residues. Germline V gives CDR1 ENHRY, CDR2 SYGVKD. Trimming removed 6 bases from V and 0 bases from J, with 9 bases in between. The CDR3 DNA follows: TGTGCCATCAGGGACAGCCATAGCAATCAGCCCCAGCATTTT. The encoded protein is CAIRDSHSNQPQHF.

Ten or more counts support this clonotype. The rearrangement links TRBV2 to TRBJ2-7, with D maybe TRBD1 (6 bases). V dropped 2 bases and J dropped 1 base, with 15 bases sitting between them. Germline CDR1 is SNHLY and CDR2 is FYNNEI. The length of the CDR3 is 16 residues. CDR3 in amino acids: CASSEWIRGTSYEQYF. The DNA for the CDR3 is TGTGCCAGCAGTGAATGGATCAGGGGAACATCCTACGAGCAGTACTTC.

The CDR3 sequence: CASMGLAGAANEQFF. The CDR3 region has the DNA TGTGCCAGCATGGGTCTAGCGGGAGCCGCCAATGAGCAGTTCTTC. The chain couples TRBV12-3 or TRBV12-4 to TRBJ2-1; 10 nucleotides match TRBD2. V trimming: 7 bases; J trimming: 6 bases; junction bases outside the gene matches: 9. This CDR3 is built from 15 residues.

This clonotype was detected many times. The chain joins TRBV4-1 to TRBJ2-7; 10 bases match TRBD2. There are 16 residues in the CDR3. V was pared by 0 bases and J by 0 bases, with 2 bases of the junction left unmatched. Germline V lookup: CDR1 MGHRA, CDR2 YSYEKL. The CDR3 region has the DNA TGCGCCAGCAGCCAAGATCCTAGCGGGAGCTCCTACGAGCAGTACTTC. Translation gives CASSQDPSGSSYEQYF.

This clonotype was counted many times. This chain uses TRBV20-1 with TRBJ2-1; the D is unclear. This CDR3 has 15 residues. The germline V gene encodes CDR1 DFQATT and CDR2 SNEGSKA (reference sequence). The V end was cut by 6 bases, the J end by 0 bases, with 15 bases between. Here the CDR3 DNA reads TGCAGTGCACCGGACGGAACCAGCTCCTACAATGAGCAGTTCTTC. Its translation is CSAPDGTSSYNEQFF.